Listed here are 8 T cell receptor beta chains from one sample, sequenced in a study of regulatory T cells in long-lasting Graves disease. According to the study, TCR beta libraries were built with iRepertoire HTBI primers and CDR3-region Arm-PCR. TCRdb re-analysed the multiplex PCR reads in MiXCR, keeping a single row per CDR3 protein. The table lists 450,000 or so distinct CDR3 sequences, approximately 23% of them singletons, with about 12% in the top ten. Time point: persistent/refractory GD, antithyroid drugs over 5 years with positive TRAb. Generation of the TCR library employed RNA extracted from PBMCs. Sequencing was performed on peripheral blood mononuclear cells (PBMCs), taken when the disease was refractory, from a patient treated with antithyroid drugs. All receptors come from a female donor with Graves disease.

A word on this clonotype: It may be a read error: a sequence one base away is much more abundant. The missing conserved phenylalanine or tryptophan at the end of this CDR3 makes a read error likely. This chain joins TRBV2 and TRBJ1-3, with D unclear. V shed 4 bases and J shed 5 bases, with 18 bases lying between them. CDR3 length equals 16 residues. Germline assignment: CDR1 SNHLY and CDR2 FYNNEI. The CDR3 coding sequence is TGTGCCAGCAGTGGGTCCGGAAGAGACCTCCGAAACACCATATATCTT. This translates into CASSGSGRDLRNTIYL.

In this sample, this clonotype turned up many times. The V gene is TRBV28, the J gene TRBJ2-5, with unresolved D. The V gene's germline CDR1 is MDHEN and CDR2 SYDVKM. Trimming removed 6 bases from V and 5 bases from J, with 13 bases in between. The CDR3 length is 13 residues. The CDR3 sequence: CASSPSREETQYF. The CDR3, as DNA: TGTGCCAGCAGCCCATCACGAGAGGAGACCCAGTACTTC.

There are many counts of this clonotype. The gene calls are TRBV6-1 and TRBJ1-5; 9 positions match TRBD1. The CDR3 length is 16 residues. Germline V gene data show CDR1 as MNHNS and CDR2 as SASEGT. J lost 4 bases, V lost 5 bases, and 9 bases had no gene match. The CDR3 DNA reads TGTGCCAGCAGTACCAACAGGGGGCGCGGGAATCAGCCCCAGCATTTT. As protein: CASSTNRGRGNQPQHF.

This clonotype was detected many times. The rearrangement links TRBV2 to TRBJ2-2; 7 positions agree with TRBD1. Trimming at V came to 6 bases and at J to 6 bases, leaving 7 bases not matched to a gene. Germline-derived CDR1 and CDR2 are SNHLY and FYNNEI. The CDR3 contains 14 residues. Here the CDR3 reads CASRGTVSPGELFF. The CDR3 DNA sequence: TGTGCCAGCAGGGGGACAGTTTCCCCCGGGGAGCTGTTTTTT.

This clonotype appeared a single time. A much larger clone lies a single base off, so this may be a read error. The chain has TRBV6-1 and TRBJ2-5, with D possibly being TRBD1 or TRBD2 (6 bases each). Germline CDR1 reads MNHNS; CDR2 reads SASEGT. CDR3 length equals 15 residues. CDR3: CASTYIGGTQEIQYF. CDR3 DNA sequence: TGTGCCAGCACCTACATCGGGGGCACCCAAGAGATCCAGTACTTC.

This clonotype was picked up many times. J is TRBJ2-7 and V is TRBV28; 10 bases are a match to TRBD2. Germline CDR1 MDHEN, CDR2 SYDVKM. The CDR3 extends over 18 amino acids. Losses at the gene ends were 4 bases for V and 0 bases for J; bases not matched to a gene: 12. The CDR3 region is CASSSGFSGGFSSYEQYF. In DNA, the CDR3 is TGTGCCAGCAGTTCGGGTTTTAGCGGGGGGTTTAGCTCCTACGAGCAGTACTTC.

At least ten counts were recorded for this clonotype. DNA of the CDR3: TGTGCCAGCAGCCCAATTGAGGGGGCAATAGAGACCCAGTACTTC. Protein: CASSPIEGAIETQYF. V usage is TRBV7-3 and J usage is TRBJ2-5; 7 nucleotides line up with TRBD1. Germline CDR1 and CDR2: SGHTA and FQGTGA. The CDR3 has 15 amino acids. V shed 5 bases, J shed 4 bases, and the junction held 10 bases outside the gene matches. Using reference TRBV7-3 and TRBJ2-5 for the parts outside the CDR3, the full variable domain is GAGVSQTPSNKVTEKGKYVELRCDPISGHTALYWYRQSLGQGPEFLIYFQGTGAADDSGLPNDRFFAVRPEGSVSTLKIQRTERGDSAVYLCASSPIEGAIETQYFGPGTRLLVL.

This clonotype was seen a few times. The chain links TRBV30 to TRBJ2-5; the match to TRBD2 covers 8 bases. Germline trimming cut 8 bases from V and 4 bases from J; bases unmatched to any gene: 9. This CDR3 is built from 13 residues. Germline V lookup: CDR1 GTSNPN, CDR2 SVGIG (reference sequence). CDR3 sequence: CAGGAGGVETQYF. The CDR3 region has the DNA TGTGCCGGGGGTGCCGGGGGGGTAGAGACCCAGTACTTC. Drawing the rest from reference TRBV30 and TRBJ2-5, the complete variable domain is SQTIHQWPATLVQPVGSPLSLECTVEGTSNPNLYWYRQAAGRGLQLLFYSVGIGQISSEVPQNLSASRPQDRQFILSSKKLLLSDSGFYLCAGGAGGVETQYFGPGTRLLVL.